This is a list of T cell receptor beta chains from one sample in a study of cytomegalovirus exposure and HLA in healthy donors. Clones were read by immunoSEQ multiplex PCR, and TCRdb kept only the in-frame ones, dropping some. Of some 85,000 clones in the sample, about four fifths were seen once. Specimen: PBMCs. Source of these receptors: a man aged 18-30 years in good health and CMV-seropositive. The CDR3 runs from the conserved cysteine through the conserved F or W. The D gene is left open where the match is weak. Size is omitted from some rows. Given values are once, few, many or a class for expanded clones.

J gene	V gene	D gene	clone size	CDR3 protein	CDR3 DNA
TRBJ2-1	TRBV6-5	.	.	CATYAPSPGEQFF	TGTGCCACCTACGCCCCTAGTCCCGGTGAGCAGTTCTTC
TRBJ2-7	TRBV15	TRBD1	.	CATSRDRGPWEQYF	TGTGCCACCAGCAGGGACAGGGGACCTTGGGAGCAGTACTTC
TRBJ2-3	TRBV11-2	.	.	CASSSLDTQYF	TGTGCCAGCAGCTCCCTAGATACGCAGTATTTT
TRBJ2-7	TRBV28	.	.	CATNRDTYEQYF	TGTGCCACTAACAGGGATACATACGAGCAGTACTTC
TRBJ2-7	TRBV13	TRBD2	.	CASSLGTSPNYEQYF	TGTGCCAGCAGCTTGGGGACTAGCCCGAACTACGAGCAGTACTTC
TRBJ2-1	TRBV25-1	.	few	CASSELGLASDEQFF	TGTGCCAGCAGTGAATTGGGGCTAGCGTCCGATGAGCAGTTCTTC
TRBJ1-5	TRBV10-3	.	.	CAIRGGESVPQHF	TGTGCCATCAGGGGGGGAGAATCAGTGCCCCAGCATTTT
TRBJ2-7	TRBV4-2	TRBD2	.	CASSQVRGSSYEQYF	TGTGCCAGCAGCCAAGTCCGCGGGAGCTCCTACGAGCAGTACTTC
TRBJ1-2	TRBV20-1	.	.	CSARDQYGYTF	TGCAGTGCTAGAGATCAGTATGGCTACACCTTC
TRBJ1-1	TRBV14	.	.	CASSQEARVSVAFF	TGTGCCAGCAGCCAAGAAGCCAGGGTATCGGTAGCTTTCTTT
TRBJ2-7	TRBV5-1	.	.	CASSFNAGSSYEQYF	TGCGCCAGCAGCTTCAATGCGGGGAGCTCCTACGAGCAGTACTTC
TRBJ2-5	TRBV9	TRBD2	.	CASSIQSGRGETQYF	TGTGCCAGCAGCATCCAGAGCGGGAGGGGGGAGACCCAGTACTTC
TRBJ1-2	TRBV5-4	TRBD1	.	CASSSAPPTGNYGYTF	TGTGCCAGCAGCTCCGCGCCCCCGACAGGGAACTATGGCTACACCTTC
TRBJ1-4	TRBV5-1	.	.	CASRRTVPHDEKLFF	TGCGCCAGCAGACGTACGGTGCCCCACGATGAAAAACTGTTTTTT
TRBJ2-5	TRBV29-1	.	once	CSVEDPAGRETQYF	TGCAGCGTTGAAGATCCGGCAGGGCGAGAGACCCAGTACTTC
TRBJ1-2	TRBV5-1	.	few	CASRPGYRQNYGYTF	TGCGCCAGCAGACCAGGGTACCGGCAGAACTATGGCTACACCTTC